These 8 T cell receptor beta chains share one sample of origin, sequenced in a study of regulatory T cells in long-lasting Graves disease. Arm-PCR of CDR3 regions and iRepertoire HTBI primers were used to build TCR beta libraries. TCRdb analysed the multiplex PCR reads with MiXCR anew, one entry per CDR3 protein. The sample gives fewer than 350,000 distinct CDR3 sequences, 18% of which show up once; roughly 40% is in the top ten. As for time point: newly diagnosed GD, antithyroid drugs for less than 3 months. RNA isolated from PBMCs was used to make the TCR library. The sequences come from peripheral blood mononuclear cells (PBMCs), collected at new diagnosis, from a patient treated with antithyroid drugs. All receptors come from a female donor with Graves disease.

On this clonotype: It is likely a read error: a sequence one base away is far more abundant. This rearrangement joins TRBV2 to TRBJ2-5; D not certain. The J call is uncertain, as TRBJ2-3 better fits the DNA end. The CDR3 runs 13 residues. In germline, CDR1 is SNHLY, CDR2 FYNNEI. CDR3 sequence (DNA): TGTGCCAGCAGTGTCTTTGTCCCCGATGCGCAGTATTTT. It translates to CASSVFVPDAQYF.

This clonotype occurred many times. The chain links TRBV28 to TRBJ1-1; no reliable D call. The V gene lost 1 base and the J gene lost 2 bases, with 11 bases spanning the gap. Germline assignment: CDR1 MDHEN and CDR2 SYDVKM. CDR3 size: 15 residues. DNA for the CDR3: TGTGCCAGCAGTTTATTTGCAGTAGAAAACACTGAAGCTTTCTTT. This translates into CASSLFAVENTEAFF.

This clonotype was detected ten times or more. The chain couples TRBV3-1 to TRBJ2-1; TRBD2 matches at 14 bases. This CDR3 contains 16 residues. Trimming took 1 base from V and 8 from J; bases not matched to a gene: 4. Germline V gene sequence: CDR1 LGHDT, CDR2 YNNKEL (reference sequence). The CDR3 is CASSQAGTSGRDEQFF. CDR3 in DNA: TGTGCCAGCAGCCAAGCCGGGACTAGCGGGAGAGATGAGCAGTTCTTC.

This clonotype was detected many times. J is TRBJ1-1 and V is TRBV6-1; D call uncertain. From germline, CDR1 is MNHNS and CDR2 SASEGT. Trimming left V 8 bases short and J 1 base short, with 23 bases between. The CDR3 runs 17 residues. CDR3 coding DNA: TGTGCCAGCTGGAAGGGAGCTGGTCGGGCCACGAACACTGAAGCTTTCTTT. Translation gives CASWKGAGRATNTEAFF.

The chain has TRBV11-3 and TRBJ2-7, with D perhaps TRBD1 (5 bases). This CDR3 has 12 residues. With 8 bases removed from V and 3 bases from J, the gap between germline ends came to 11 bases. CDR1 and CDR2 (germline): SGHNT, YENEEA. CDR3 in DNA: TGTGCCAGCTTGGGGCTAGGCTACGAGCAGTACTTC. This encodes CASLGLGYEQYF.

This clonotype was picked up many times. The chain carries TRBV5-1 and TRBJ2-7; D call uncertain. V was clipped by 2 bases and J by 2 bases, with 8 bases between them. Germline assignment: CDR1 SGHRS and CDR2 YFSETQ. The CDR3 is 13 residues long. CDR3 nucleotides: TGCGCCAGCAGCTTTACCCAGGCCTACGAGCAGTACTTC. This codes for CASSFTQAYEQYF.

This clonotype was counted ten times or more. This chain uses TRBV27 with TRBJ1-4; tentatively, D is TRBD1 (6 bases). Germline assignment: CDR1 MNHEY and CDR2 SMNVEV (reference sequence). The CDR3 covers 15 residues. V lost 5 bases and J lost 8, with 18 bases in between. CDR3 region: CASSGLRGESEKLFF. The CDR3 DNA reads as TGTGCCAGCAGTGGCTTAAGGGGGGAAAGCGAAAAACTGTTTTTT.

This clonotype was counted at least ten times. This sequence joins TRBV5-1 and TRBJ2-7, with D perhaps matching TRBD2 (6 bases). This CDR3 contains 15 residues. Looked up from germline, CDR1 is SGHRS and CDR2 is YFSETQ. Trimming removed 0 bases from V and 3 bases from J, with 13 bases in between. The DNA for the CDR3 is TGCGCCAGCAGCTTGGAATGGGGGGACCGCTACGAGCAGTACTTC. It translates to CASSLEWGDRYEQYF.